The present TCR beta chain was sequenced within a study of T cells expressing NK-cell markers. The CDR3 is 15 amino acids. Germline CDR1 is KGHDR and CDR2 is SFDVKD. Making the TCR beta cDNA relied on 5'RACE template switching with UMIs. TCRdb reprocessed the 5' RACE reads; each CDR3 protein has one entry and no DNA is given. In all, the sample yields more than 20,000 distinct CDR3 sequences. This TCR derives from a man aged 18 to 70 in good health. The V and J genes are TRBV24-1 and TRBJ1-1; there is no DNA to check the TCRdb D call of TRBD1. Sample: blood T cells: a sorted CD56 or NKG2C T cell subset, CD4+ or CD8+ T cells, or bulk PBMC T cells (not recorded which). The CDR3 loop reads CATATGTGGQAEAFF.